Shown below are 25 T cell receptor beta chains from a single sample sequenced in a study of response to subunit inactivated influenza vaccine. In TCRdb, the RT-PCR reads were re-called with MiXCR into one record per CDR3 protein. The table lists more than 700,000 distinct CDR3 sequences, less than 25% of them singletons. The sample in question was PBMCs from blood, obtained 4 to 6 days after vaccination. Receptors originate from a man in his forties or fifties who received an inactivated influenza vaccine.

The J gene is TRBJ1-4, the V gene TRBV7-9; D possibly corresponds to TRBD1 (5 bases). V was trimmed by 5 bases and J by 2 bases, leaving 12 bases between them. The germline gives CDR1 SEHNR, CDR2 FQNEAQ (reference sequence). CDR3 length equals 15 residues. The DNA of the CDR3 is TGTGCCAGCAGCCGTTTATGGGGCACTAATGAAAAACTGTTTTTT. This codes for CASSRLWGTNEKLFF.

The chain has TRBV20-1 and TRBJ2-7, with 7 bases lining up with TRBD1. Trimming at V came to 6 bases and at J to 1 base, leaving 6 bases not matched to a gene. The CDR3 spans 13 residues. The germline V gene encodes CDR1 DFQATT and CDR2 SNEGSKA (reference sequence). CDR3 residues: CSAGMTGSYEQYF. The DNA for the CDR3 is TGCAGTGCGGGAATGACAGGGTCCTACGAGCAGTACTTC.

This clonotype was observed a few times. The CDR3 reads CASRPLRTSPRYNEQFF. The CDR3 DNA is TGTGCCAGCAGACCACTTAGGACTAGCCCACGGTACAATGAGCAGTTCTTC. The chain has TRBV27 and TRBJ2-1; 8 nucleotides match TRBD2. CDR1 and CDR2 (germline): MNHEY, SMNVEV (reference sequence). The length of the CDR3 is 17 residues. The V gene end was trimmed by 6 bases and the J gene end by 4 bases; junction bases not matched to a gene: 14.

The chain carries TRBV12-3 or TRBV12-4 and TRBJ1-2, with 7 bases matching TRBD1. V shed 6 bases and J 1 base; nucleotides not matched to a gene: 5. The length of the CDR3 is 14 residues. In DNA form, the CDR3 reads TGTGCCAGCAGCCAACAGGGGTTTAACTATGGCTACACCTTC. Its translation: CASSQQGFNYGYTF.

The chain carries TRBV12-3 or TRBV12-4 and TRBJ1-2; perhaps TRBD1 as D (5 bases). This CDR3 region has 15 residues. Between the trimmed V and J ends, which lost 7 bases and 0 bases, there was a span of 15 bases. DNA of the CDR3: TGTGCCAGCAACTACAGGTTTTCCACTAACTATGGCTACACCTTC. It codes for CASNYRFSTNYGYTF.

The gene calls are TRBV12-3 or TRBV12-4 and TRBJ1-1, with a weak D call TRBD1 (6 bases). The CDR3 extends over 15 amino acids. V gave up 5 bases and J gave up 1 base, with 14 bases separating them. The CDR3 loop reads CASSGWTERNTEAFF. CDR3 bases: TGTGCCAGCAGTGGCTGGACAGAAAGGAACACTGAAGCTTTCTTT.

This clonotype was seen only a few times. The chain is built from TRBV7-2 and TRBJ2-2, with a possible D match to TRBD2 (5 bases). Germline V gene data show CDR1 as SGHTA and CDR2 as FQGNSA. The CDR3 spans 15 residues. Trimming removed 5 bases from V and 4 bases from J, with 14 bases in between. Written as DNA, the CDR3 is TGTGCCAGCAGCGCAAACGGACTTCTCACCGGGGAGCTGTTTTTT. It specifies CASSANGLLTGELFF.

The V gene is TRBV12-3 or TRBV12-4, the J gene TRBJ2-5; D is unclear. V was clipped by 2 bases and J by 5 bases, with 12 bases between them. CDR3 size: 14 residues. CDR3 sequence reads: CASSLFDAFETQYF. CDR3 nucleotide sequence: TGTGCCAGCAGTTTATTCGATGCATTCGAGACCCAGTACTTC.

V and J are TRBV7-2 and TRBJ2-7; D uncertain. CDR1 is SGHTA, CDR2 FQGNSA, per germline. V gave up 5 bases and J gave up 2 bases, with 10 bases separating them. This CDR3 is built from 13 residues. CDR3 residues: CASSPRNPYEQYF. The CDR3, as DNA: TGTGCCAGCAGCCCTAGGAACCCCTACGAGCAGTACTTC.

This clonotype was detected only a few times. Just one base apart from a much larger clone, this may be a read error. The V gene is TRBV20-1, the J gene TRBJ2-5; D unresolved. V lost 5 bases and J lost 1, with 2 bases in between. Germline V lookup: CDR1 DFQATT, CDR2 SNEGSKA (reference sequence). The CDR3 is 10 amino acids. Here the CDR3 reads CSAFQETQYF. As DNA, the CDR3 is TGCAGTGCTTTCCAAGAGACCCAGTACTTC.

The chain combines TRBV24-1 with TRBJ2-1; TRBD2 agrees at 11 bases. The V gene end was trimmed by 4 bases and the J gene end by 9 bases; junction bases not matched to a gene: 10. Per the germline V gene, CDR1 is KGHDR and CDR2 is SFDVKD. There are 16 residues in the CDR3. The DNA of the CDR3 is TGTGCCACCAGTGACCCCGGACTAGCGGGTACAACTGAGCAGTTCTTC. It yields the protein CATSDPGLAGTTEQFF.

This clonotype was counted many times. DNA for the CDR3: TGTGCCAGCAGTTACCAGACGAGGGCTTTCTTT. Amino acids: CASSYQTRAFF. This chain joins TRBV6-5 and TRBJ1-1; no clear D gene. Germline V CDR1 and CDR2: MNHEY, SVGAGI. The V and J ends lost 2 bases and 11 bases respectively, with 9 bases between them. This CDR3 is built from 11 residues.

The J gene is TRBJ2-3, the V gene TRBV7-3, with 14 bases that match TRBD2. This CDR3 is built from 17 residues. Looked up from germline, CDR1 is SGHTA and CDR2 is FQGTGA. J lost 3 bases, V lost 5 bases, and 7 bases had no gene match. The chain's CDR3 is CASSAGLAGVGTDTQYF. CDR3 coding DNA: TGTGCCAGCAGCGCGGGACTAGCGGGAGTCGGGACAGATACGCAGTATTTT.

This clonotype has just a few counts. This rearrangement joins TRBV9 to TRBJ1-5, with a tentative D call TRBD1 (5 bases). The ends were cut back, 4 bases at V and 2 bases at J, with 13 bases in the middle. The CDR3 covers 15 residues. CDR1 is SGDLS and CDR2 is YYNGEE in the germline V gene. CDR3 residues: CASSPREGRNQPQHF. Written as DNA, the CDR3 is TGTGCCAGCAGCCCCCGTGAGGGACGCAATCAGCCCCAGCATTTT. Supplemented by reference TRBV9 and TRBJ1-5, the full variable domain reads DSGVTQTPKHLITATGQRVTLRCSPRSGDLSVYWYQQSLDQGLQFLIQYYNGEERAKGNILERFSAQQFPDLHSELNLSSLELGDSALYFCASSPREGRNQPQHFGDGTRLSIL.

There are a few counts of this clonotype. The chain recombines TRBV29-1 with TRBJ2-3, with D perhaps TRBD2 (6 bases). The CDR3 consists of 16 residues. Germline CDR1 SQVTM, CDR2 ANQGSEA. The V gene lost 6 bases and the J gene lost 0 bases, with 19 bases spanning the gap. CDR3 protein: CSVFASGGPSTDTQYF. The CDR3 DNA follows: TGCAGCGTCTTTGCCTCCGGGGGACCTAGCACAGATACGCAGTATTTT.

V usage is TRBV21-1 and J usage is TRBJ1-6. TRBV21-1 is reported as a pseudogene. The CDR3 sequence is 10 residues long. CDR3 region: CASSNSPLHF. Written as DNA, the CDR3 is TGTGCCAGCTCAAATTCACCCCTCCACTTT.

In this sample, this clonotype turned up many times. The rearrangement uses TRBV4-3 and TRBJ2-3, with D uncertain. The V and J ends lost 4 bases and 0 bases respectively, with 8 bases between them. This CDR3 region has 14 residues. CDR1 and CDR2 from the germline V gene are LGHNA and YSLEER. The CDR3, as DNA: TGCGCCAGCAGCCCGAACCCTAGCACAGATACGCAGTATTTT. Protein: CASSPNPSTDTQYF.

This chain joins TRBV7-8 and TRBJ2-2, with 8 bases identical to TRBD2. There are 17 residues in the CDR3. Germline CDR1 is SGHVS and CDR2 is FQNEAQ. J lost 0 bases, V lost 4 bases, and 7 bases had no gene match. For the CDR3, the DNA is TGTGCCAGCAGCTCAGCACCACTAGCGGCGAACACCGGGGAGCTGTTTTTT. It specifies CASSSAPLAANTGELFF.

This clonotype came up a few times. The chain has TRBV10-3 and TRBJ2-3, with unresolved D. The germline V gene has CDR1 ENHRY and CDR2 SYGVKD. V lost 6 bases to trimming and J lost 5 bases, with 9 bases between them. The CDR3 contains 12 residues. Written as DNA, the CDR3 is TGTGCCATCAGCCCCTTTGGAGATACGCAGTATTTT. Amino acid sequence: CAISPFGDTQYF.

The rearrangement joins TRBV4-1 to TRBJ1-5; perhaps TRBD1 as D (6 bases). CDR3 length: 15 residues. CDR1 and CDR2 (germline): MGHRA, YSYEKL. The ends were cut back, 4 bases at V and 0 bases at J, with 10 bases in the middle. In DNA, the CDR3 is TGCGCCAGCAGCCCAGGACAGATTAGCAATCAGCCCCAGCATTTT. This codes for CASSPGQISNQPQHF.

This clonotype occurred many times. CDR3 DNA sequence: TGTGCCAGCAGTCCGACGGGGACAAGTTCACCCCTCCACTTT. Its translation: CASSPTGTSSPLHF. The chain couples TRBV6-1 to TRBJ1-6; maybe TRBD1 (6 bases). This CDR3 has 14 amino acids. V was clipped by 5 bases and J by 9 bases, with 14 bases between them. CDR1 and CDR2 (germline): MNHNS, SASEGT.

Turning to this clonotype: This sequence may be a read error, since a much larger clone differs from it by one base. The CDR3 carries no conserved terminal phenylalanine or tryptophan, so it likely arises from a read error. The rearrangement uses TRBV5-1 and TRBJ2-7; D remains unclear. The germline CDR1 and CDR2 sequences are SGHRS and YFSETQ. The CDR3 length is 14 residues. V was cut by 1 base and J by 0 bases, with 8 bases left in between. The CDR3 reads CASSLYQSSYEQYL. The CDR3 DNA is TGCGCCAGCAGCTTGTATCAGAGCTCCTACGAGCAGTACTTA.

This clonotype occurred a few times. The chain recombines TRBV6-1 with TRBJ1-2, with D tentatively TRBD1 (5 bases). Germline CDR1 MNHNS, CDR2 SASEGT. This CDR3 comprises 14 residues. V lost 6 bases, J lost 2 bases, and 13 bases lay in between. The CDR3 DNA reads TGTGCCAGCAGCGAACCGGGGCAGAACTATGGCTACACCTTC. Translated: CASSEPGQNYGYTF.

The genes are TRBV2 and TRBJ2-5, with TRBD2 matching over 12 bases. Germline values: CDR1 SNHLY, CDR2 FYNNEI. The V gene end was trimmed by 6 bases and the J gene end by 0 bases; junction bases not matched to a gene: 11. This CDR3 is built from 18 residues. The CDR3 sequence: CASSRGLAGISYQETQYF. The CDR3, as DNA: TGTGCCAGCAGCCGAGGACTAGCGGGGATCTCGTACCAAGAGACCCAGTACTTC.

The rearrangement joins TRBV20-1 to TRBJ2-7; TRBD2 agrees at 7 bases. The V and J ends lost 2 bases and 3 bases, in that order; junction bases with no gene match: 10. This CDR3 comprises 15 residues. CDR1 and CDR2 (germline): DFQATT, SNEGSKA (reference sequence). CDR3 protein: CSARPLAATYYEQYF. DNA for the CDR3: TGCAGTGCTAGACCTCTAGCGGCCACCTACTACGAGCAGTACTTC.